This T cell receptor beta chain was captured in a study of blood T cells in healthy people across ages. Then a second PCR, running about 6 to 12 cycles, was carried out with a sample-barcoded 5' primer and a J-beta primer mix. TCRdb re-analysed the 5' RACE reads in MiXCR, keeping a single row per CDR3 protein. The sample gives roughly 700,000 distinct CDR3 sequences, around 48% of which show up once; 25% to 35% is in the top ten. Looked up from germline, CDR1 is SGHDN and CDR2 is FVKESK. J gave up 6 bases and V 1 base, and 6 bases lay outside the gene matches. CDR3 length equals 15 residues. Per-sample PBMC isolation yielded at least 6.5 million cells.

The clonotype was recovered from a woman in her fifties or sixties in good health. What was sequenced was blood. The chain uses TRBV14 and TRBJ2-3, with 8 nucleotides matching TRBD2. The CDR3 DNA reads as TGTGCCAGCAGCCAAGCCAGCGGGAGCGCGGATACGCAGTATTTT. It encodes CASSQASGSADTQYF.